This T cell receptor beta chain was observed in a study of T cells after yellow fever vaccination. MiXCR was run by TCRdb on the 5' RACE reads, yielding one entry per CDR3 protein. This table has 310,000 or so distinct CDR3 sequences, 6.8% appearing once. Overall study results and limits: A faster peak, day 5 versus 15, was reached by the weaker secondary response.

This clonotype was counted a few times. Its antigen is still unknown. The CDR3 sequence is 14 residues long. Deletions cut 0 bases from V and 1 base from J, with 7 bases between. CDR1 and CDR2 from the germline V gene are SGHRS and YFSETQ. This rearrangement joins TRBV5-1 to TRBJ1-2; D is undetermined. The material was PBMCs, obtained roughly 45 days after the first yellow fever vaccination. The clonotype originates from a man younger than 30 who received the YFV17D yellow fever vaccine. This CDR3 is CASSLEGINYGYTF. CDR3 DNA: TGCGCCAGCAGCTTGGAAGGCATTAACTATGGCTACACCTTC.